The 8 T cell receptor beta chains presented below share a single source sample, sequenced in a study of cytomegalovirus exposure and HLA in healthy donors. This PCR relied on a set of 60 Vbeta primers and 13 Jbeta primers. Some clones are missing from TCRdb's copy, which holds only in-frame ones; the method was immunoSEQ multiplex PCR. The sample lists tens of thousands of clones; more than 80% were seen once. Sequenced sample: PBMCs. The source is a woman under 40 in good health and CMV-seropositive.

The CDR3 region has the DNA TGTGCCAGCAGCTTGCGCAATTCTAGGACAGGGGGTTCGCATTGGGACAAAAACATTCAGTACTTC. This sequence encodes CASSLRNSRTGGSHWDKNIQYF. The gene calls are TRBV7-8 and TRBJ2-4; 10 bases are a match to TRBD1. The CDR3 extends over 22 amino acids. Germline V gives CDR1 SGHVS, CDR2 FQNEAQ. V shed 3 bases and J 3 bases; nucleotides not matched to a gene: 23.

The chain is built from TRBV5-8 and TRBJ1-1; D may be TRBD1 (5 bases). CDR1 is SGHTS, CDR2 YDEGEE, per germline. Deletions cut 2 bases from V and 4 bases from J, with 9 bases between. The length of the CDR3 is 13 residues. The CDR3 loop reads CASSLRGSTEAFF. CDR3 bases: TGTGCCAGCAGCTTAAGGGGAAGCACTGAAGCTTTCTTT.

The CDR3 bases are TGTGCCATCAGTGGGACTAGCGGGAGTAACTCGGCCTACGAGCAGTACTTC. Residues: CAISGTSGSNSAYEQYF. This sequence joins TRBV10-3 and TRBJ2-7, with 13 bases aligning to TRBD2. V lost 4 bases and J lost 2; bases outside the gene matches: 8. The CDR3 totals 17 residues. Germline V gene lookup returns CDR1 ENHRY and CDR2 SYGVKD.

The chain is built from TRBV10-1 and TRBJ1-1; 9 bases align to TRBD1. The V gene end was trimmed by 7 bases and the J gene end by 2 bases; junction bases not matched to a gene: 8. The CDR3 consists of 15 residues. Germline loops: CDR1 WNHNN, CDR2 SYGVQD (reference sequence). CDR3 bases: TGCGCCAGCAAACCGGGACAGGGAGCCAACACTGAAGCTTTCTTT. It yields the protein CASKPGQGANTEAFF.

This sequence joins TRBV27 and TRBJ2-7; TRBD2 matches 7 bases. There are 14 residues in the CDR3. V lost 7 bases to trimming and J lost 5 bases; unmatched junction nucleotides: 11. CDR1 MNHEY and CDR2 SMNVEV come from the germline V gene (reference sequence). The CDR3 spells CASTYYGGMHEQYF. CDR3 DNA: TGTGCCAGCACCTATTACGGGGGGATGCACGAGCAGTACTTC.

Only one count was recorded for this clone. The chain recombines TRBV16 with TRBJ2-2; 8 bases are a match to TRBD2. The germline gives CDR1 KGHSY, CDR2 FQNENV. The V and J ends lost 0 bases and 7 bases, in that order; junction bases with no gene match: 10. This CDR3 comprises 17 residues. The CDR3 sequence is CASSQSAAGVAVGELFF. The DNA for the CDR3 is TGTGCCAGCAGCCAATCCGCAGCGGGAGTTGCGGTCGGGGAGCTGTTTTTT.

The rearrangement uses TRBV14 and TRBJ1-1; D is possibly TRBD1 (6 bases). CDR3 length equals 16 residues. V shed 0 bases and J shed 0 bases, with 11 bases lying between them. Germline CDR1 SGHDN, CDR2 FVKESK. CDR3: CASSQDWGHMNTEAFF. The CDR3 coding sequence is TGTGCCAGCAGCCAAGATTGGGGGCACATGAACACTGAAGCTTTCTTT.

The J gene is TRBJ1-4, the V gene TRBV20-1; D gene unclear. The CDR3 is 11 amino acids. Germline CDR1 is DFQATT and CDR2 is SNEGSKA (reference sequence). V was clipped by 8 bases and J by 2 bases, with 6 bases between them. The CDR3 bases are TGCAGTACGGGGACTAATGAAAAACTGTTTTTT. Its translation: CSTGTNEKLFF.